The 8 T cell receptor beta chains below come from one sample, sequenced in a study of brain T cells in children with intractable seizures. The protocol was immunoSEQ multiplex PCR, while the TCRdb copy is restricted to in-frame clones and leaves out a portion. The profile shows 340,000 or so clones, roughly 93% of them singletons. Regarding time point: blood from clinic visit 5 months post-surgery; TSC patient then seizure free. The sample was peripheral blood, taken 4 to 6 months after surgery. These receptors were taken from a boy younger than two with tuberous sclerosis and intractable seizures.

The chain employs TRBV29-1 and TRBJ1-1; no clear D gene. The CDR3 has 14 amino acids. Trimming removed 3 bases from V and 1 base from J, with 12 bases in between. Per germline, CDR1 SQVTM and CDR2 ANQGSEA. CDR3 sequence (DNA): TGCAGCGTTGAGGCCTCGGAGAAGAACACTGAAGCTTTCTTT. Translation: CSVEASEKNTEAFF.

This clone showed up just once. This sequence joins TRBV6-5 and TRBJ1-2; TRBD1 might be the D (6 bases). Trimming took off 5 bases at V and 4 bases at J, with 14 bases between the two ends. The CDR3 spans 14 residues. Germline values: CDR1 MNHEY, CDR2 SVGAGI. DNA for the CDR3: TGTGCCAGCAGTCTGACAGGAGAATTCTATGGCTACACCTTC. It codes for CASSLTGEFYGYTF.

The gene calls are TRBV20-1 and TRBJ2-5; tentative D call: TRBD2 (7 bases). The germline CDR1 and CDR2 sequences are DFQATT and SNEGSKA (reference sequence). CDR3 length equals 16 residues. V dropped 3 bases and J dropped 6 bases, with 23 bases sitting between them. The CDR3 loop reads CSASPPGGPSSKTQYF. CDR3 coding DNA: TGCAGTGCTAGTCCCCCGGGGGGCCCGTCGTCGAAGACCCAGTACTTC.

This chain's CDR3 is CASSFPARVEQFF. The CDR3 DNA sequence: TGTGCCAGCAGTTTCCCAGCCCGCGTTGAGCAGTTCTTC. This chain uses TRBV28 with TRBJ2-1, with D unclear. Germline loops: CDR1 MDHEN, CDR2 SYDVKM. The V end lost 3 bases, the J end lost 9 bases, and 12 bases lay between the germline ends. This CDR3 is built from 13 residues.

This clone was seen a single time. The rearrangement joins TRBV29-1 to TRBJ1-3, with D unclear. The CDR3 loop spans 13 amino acids. Trimming pared 7 bases from V and 0 bases from J, leaving 10 bases between. Germline V CDR1 and CDR2: SQVTM, ANQGSEA. This CDR3 is CSADARSGNTIYF. For the CDR3, the DNA is TGCAGCGCGGACGCCCGCTCTGGAAACACCATATATTTT.

The V gene is TRBV6-5, the J gene TRBJ1-2; no clear D gene. The CDR3 has 14 amino acids. Germline CDR1 is MNHEY and CDR2 is SVGAGI. V dropped 6 bases and J dropped 6 bases, with 17 bases sitting between them. The CDR3 protein is CASRDWFLADGYTF. DNA for the CDR3: TGTGCCAGCAGGGACTGGTTCCTGGCGGATGGCTACACCTTC.

The V call is TRBV6-5, the J call TRBJ2-7; TRBD2 matches at 13 bases. The V and J ends lost 2 bases and 3 bases, in that order; junction bases with no gene match: 4. The CDR3 sequence is 16 residues long. Germline values: CDR1 MNHEY, CDR2 SVGAGI. In DNA, the CDR3 is TGTGCCAGCAGTTACACTAGCGGGGGGGGTTTCTACGAGCAGTACTTC. Translated: CASSYTSGGGFYEQYF.

The V gene is TRBV6-5, the J gene TRBJ2-7; 10 bases are a match to TRBD1. The germline V gene has CDR1 MNHEY and CDR2 SVGAGI. J was trimmed by 8 bases and V by 10 bases; bases with no gene match: 14. The CDR3 covers 14 residues. CDR3 sequence reads: CATSSGTGARQQYF. In DNA, the CDR3 is TGTGCCACGAGTTCCGGGACAGGGGCCCGGCAGCAGTACTTC.